This T cell receptor (beta chain) was observed in a study of blood T cell repertoires in COVID-19 (dated by TCRdb to 2020 to 2021). In the study overall: Samples covering the acute and convalescent phases of COVID-19 were provided by collaborators in the United States, Italy and Spain. The samples were drawn from two sources: the first 160 participants of the ongoing ImmuneRACE study, and approximately 1,300 subjects contributed by 6 global collaborators. The dataset comprised deeply sampled blood TCRbeta repertoires from subjects exposed to, actively infected with, or recovered from COVID-19. A freely available public database, intended as a resource for researchers studying the immune response to SARS-CoV-2, is where the repertoires were released. The material from the prospective study consisted of cDNA or gDNA derived from T cells, B-cell-depleted T cells, or PBMCs. A de-identified subject ID, COVID-19 status, age in years and sex were almost always included in the sample metadata. Where available, HLA class I and class II types were obtained from metadata supplied by the sample provider rather than from assay-based typing. Study-level results and caveats: Clinical and demographic metadata were provided uncurated, with the amount varying by source and participant.

Trimming at the junction amounts to 1 base on V and 5 bases on J, and the germline ends lie 18 bases apart. The CDR1 and CDR2 encoded by the germline V gene are SGHRS and YFSETQ. From cysteine to phenylalanine, the CDR3 is 16 amino acids long. Of all the DNA, just the CDR3 is kept, 48 bases in frame from base 1. Whole blood was collected in K2EDTA tubes by collaborating institutions according to the institutions' own protocols. Collaborator samples were shipped for TCRbeta analysis as frozen whole blood, isolated PBMCs, or DNA extracted from either sample type. TCRbeta CDR3 regions were amplified from genomic DNA using the immunoSEQ Assay, a bias-controlled multiplex PCR. The authors processed their data as follows. Within the assay, amplification of reference gene primers was used to estimate how many nucleated cells each sample contained. To quantify the absolute abundance of each unique TCRbeta CDR3 rearrangement, sequence reads were collapsed and filtered. For each sample, productive Simpson clonality was calculated by taking the square root of Simpson's diversity index across productive rearrangements. Drawn from immuneACCESS, this table holds only the in-frame rearrangements with V and J called that TCRdb kept. Clones are partly lost; checked studies trace under half to an unresolved V gene and leave the rest unexplained. Clone size and the V and J calls come from that table; the DNA yielded D and trimming. Within this sample are roughly 60,000 clones, with approximately 80% of them counted one time only. Of the sample, roughly 6% falls within the top ten clones.

For this clone: This receptor's antigen is unknown. Base qualities are not at hand, and no much larger clone is one base apart.

This chain is built from TRBV5-1 and TRBJ1-1, with TRBD1 perhaps the D gene, on 5 matching bases. Sequenced sample: peripheral blood. The TCR comes from a woman aged 55-70 years with acute or convalescent COVID-19. The nucleotide sequence is TGCGCCAGCAGCTTGCGCCCGCAGGGCTCGTGGACTGAAGCTTTCTTT. It translates as CASSLRPQGSWTEAFF.